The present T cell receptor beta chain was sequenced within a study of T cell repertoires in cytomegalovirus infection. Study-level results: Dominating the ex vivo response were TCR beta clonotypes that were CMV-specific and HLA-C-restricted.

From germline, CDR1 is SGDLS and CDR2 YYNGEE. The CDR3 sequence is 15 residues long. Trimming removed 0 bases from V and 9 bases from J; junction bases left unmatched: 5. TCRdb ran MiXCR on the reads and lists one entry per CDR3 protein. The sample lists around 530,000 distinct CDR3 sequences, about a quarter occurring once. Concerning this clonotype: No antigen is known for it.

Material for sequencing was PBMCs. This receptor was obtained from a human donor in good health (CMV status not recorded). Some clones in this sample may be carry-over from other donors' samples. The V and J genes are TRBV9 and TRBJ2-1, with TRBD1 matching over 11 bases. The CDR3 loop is CASSVVGDRGFEQFF. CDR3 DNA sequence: TGTGCCAGCAGCGTAGTAGGGGACAGGGGGTTTGAGCAGTTCTTC.